Detailed here is one T cell receptor (beta chain). Its antigen is still unknown. Treatment described: oral pan-JAK inhibitor, 5-10 mg twice daily. Sorting separated CD4+ and CD8+ T cells out of PBMCs. The data are from a study of CD8+ T cells in alopecia areata. In the study overall: Tofacitinib was taken orally by treated patients, and the dose was 5 to 10 mg twice daily. After 6 to 18 months of tofacitinib, follow-up continued 6 months off drug.

RNA was isolated and reverse transcribed to cDNA, the sequencing template. Sequenced by immunoSEQ multiplex PCR; TCRdb stores in-frame clones only, minus some. The repertoire consists of more than 85,000 clones, with roughly three fifths occurring once and the leading ten covering less than 20%. V lost 3 bases and J lost 3; bases outside the gene matches: 4. From germline, CDR1 is LGHNA and CDR2 YSLEER. This CDR3 is 14 amino acids long. Study results and caveats: Significant decreases in scalp clonality and expanded CD8+ clones followed tofacitinib treatment.

The receptor was derived from a human donor with alopecia areata. The sample consisted of CD8+ T cells sorted from blood, taken at week 4, from a patient treated with tofacitinib. The chain couples TRBV4-3 to TRBJ2-7; 8 bases fit TRBD1. The CDR3 sequence is CASSQFGQGYEQYF. In nucleotides, the CDR3 is TGCGCCAGCAGCCAGTTCGGACAGGGCTACGAGCAGTACTTC.